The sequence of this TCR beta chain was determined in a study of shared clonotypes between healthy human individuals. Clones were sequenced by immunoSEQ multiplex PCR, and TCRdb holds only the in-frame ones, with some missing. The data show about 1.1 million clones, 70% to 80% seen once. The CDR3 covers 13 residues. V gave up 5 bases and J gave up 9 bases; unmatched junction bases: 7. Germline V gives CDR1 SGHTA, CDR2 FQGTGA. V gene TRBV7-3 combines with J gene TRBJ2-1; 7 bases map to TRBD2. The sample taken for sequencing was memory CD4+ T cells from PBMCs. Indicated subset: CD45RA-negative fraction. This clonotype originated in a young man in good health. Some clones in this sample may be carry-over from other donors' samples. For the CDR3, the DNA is TGTGCCAGCAGCCCCCAGGGAGGGAGTGAGCAGTTCTTC. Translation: CASSPQGGSEQFF.